This TCR beta chain was captured by sequencing in a study of blood T cell repertoires in COVID-19. Across the study: From the United States, Italy and Spain came samples of acute and convalescent COVID-19. T cells, B-cell-depleted T cells, or PBMCs provided the cDNA or gDNA that served as material.

In the original workflow: Estimates of nucleated cell counts were drawn from the amplification of reference gene primers. Sequencing was performed with immunoSEQ multiplex PCR; in TCRdb, only in-frame clones are kept and a portion is missing. The V and J calls and clone size were taken over from that table, and D and trimming were inferred from the DNA. This table holds about 240,000 clones, around 86% found once. The CDR3 is made up of 15 amino acids. V lost 3 bases and J lost 4; bases outside the gene matches: 7. Germline CDR1 DFQATT, CDR2 SNEGSKA (reference sequence). The sequence came from a woman in her thirties who had recovered from COVID-19. Input material: peripheral blood. The chain couples TRBV20-1 to TRBJ2-1, with 9 nucleotides matching TRBD2. CDR3 in DNA: TGCAGTGCTAGTTTGGTAGCGGGGGCATACAATGAGCAGTTCTTC. Its translation is CSASLVAGAYNEQFF.